One sample yielded the 20 T cell receptor beta chains listed below, sequenced in a study of cytomegalovirus exposure and HLA in healthy donors. Repertoires were generated with immunoSEQ multiplex PCR, while TCRdb's copy carries only in-frame clones and drops some. The sample has some 63,000 clones; 89% are singletons. Material: PBMCs. Receptors were obtained from a woman in her late teens or twenties in good health and CMV-seronegative.

The chain is built from TRBV6-6 and TRBJ2-2; 9 nucleotides match TRBD2. V lost 2 bases, J lost 1 base, and 2 bases stayed unmatched. The CDR3 totals 16 residues. The germline gives CDR1 MNHNY, CDR2 SVGAGI (reference sequence). CDR3 in amino acids: CASSYLAGRNTGELFF. The CDR3 region has the DNA TGTGCCAGCAGTTACCTAGCGGGGAGGAACACCGGGGAGCTGTTTTTT.

The DNA of the CDR3 is TGTGCCAGTACCCCGCGGAGGAACACTGAAGCTTTCTTT. Its protein product is CASTPRRNTEAFF. The rearrangement joins TRBV19 to TRBJ1-1; unclear D gene. The length of the CDR3 is 13 residues. Trimming took 7 bases from V and 1 from J, leaving 10 bases between them. Looked up from germline, CDR1 is LNHDA and CDR2 is SQIVND (reference sequence).

The sample holds one count of this clone. This chain joins TRBV6-4 and TRBJ1-5; a possible D gene is TRBD1 (5 bases). Germline lookup yields CDR1 MRHNA and CDR2 SNTAGT. Trimming cost V 6 bases and J 5 bases, with 11 bases left between them. The CDR3 is made up of 13 amino acids. CDR3 protein: CASSLDRDQPQHF. In nucleotides, the CDR3 is TGTGCCAGCAGCCTAGACAGAGATCAGCCCCAGCATTTT.

The chain joins TRBV5-1 to TRBJ2-5, with 15 bases lining up with TRBD2. The CDR3 contains 16 residues. Germline lookup yields CDR1 SGHRS and CDR2 YFSETQ. V trimming: 4 bases; J trimming: 4 bases; junction bases outside the gene matches: 5. CDR3 DNA: TGCGCCAGCAGCAGGACTAGCGGGGGGGCCGGAGAGACCCAGTACTTC. As protein: CASSRTSGGAGETQYF.

The chain uses TRBV19 and TRBJ2-1; 12 nucleotides align to TRBD2. This CDR3 is built from 16 residues. Germline-derived CDR1 and CDR2 are LNHDA and SQIVND (reference sequence). The V segment lost 5 bases and the J segment 7 bases; nucleotides outside the gene matches: 9. CDR3 protein: CASSSRLAGAPNEQFF. CDR3 DNA: TGTGCCAGTAGTTCCAGACTAGCGGGAGCTCCGAATGAGCAGTTCTTC.

The chain combines TRBV6-4 with TRBJ2-3, with TRBD1 as a possible D gene (6 bases). Trimming stripped 0 bases from V and 2 bases from J, with 12 bases between. Looked up from germline, CDR1 is MRHNA and CDR2 is SNTAGT. This CDR3 spans 16 amino acids. CDR3 residues: CASSDSDGQPTDTQYF. In DNA, the CDR3 is TGTGCCAGCAGTGACTCGGACGGACAGCCCACAGATACGCAGTATTTT.

The chain carries TRBV5-4 and TRBJ1-6; 8 bases fit TRBD1. After removal of 5 bases from V and 7 bases from J, the junction contained 5 bases not matched to a gene. The CDR3 consists of 14 residues. Germline CDR1 reads SGHNT; CDR2 reads YYREEE (reference sequence). The CDR3: CASSLWDRNSPLHF. DNA of the CDR3: TGTGCCAGCAGTCTATGGGACAGGAATTCACCCCTCCACTTT.

The chain is built from TRBV15 and TRBJ2-5, with TRBD1 identical over 7 bases. The J segment lost 2 bases and the V segment lost 4 bases, leaving 7 bases of the junction unmatched. Germline CDR1 LNHNV, CDR2 YYDKDF (reference sequence). There are 15 residues in the CDR3. The CDR3 DNA sequence: TGTGCCACCAGCACTTGGGGGACAGTTCAAGAGACCCAGTACTTC. It yields the protein CATSTWGTVQETQYF.

This chain uses TRBV7-6 with TRBJ2-1, with 9 bases fitting TRBD2. The V gene's germline CDR1 is SGHVS and CDR2 FNYEAQ. Trimming at V came to 1 base and at J to 5 bases, leaving 6 bases not matched to a gene. The CDR3 extends over 16 amino acids. The CDR3 reads CASSLVRGGADNEQFF. The CDR3 bases are TGTGCCAGCAGCTTAGTACGCGGGGGGGCTGACAATGAGCAGTTCTTC.

This chain joins TRBV5-6 and TRBJ2-5, with 8 positions matching TRBD2. Germline V CDR1 and CDR2: SGHDT, YYEEEE. This CDR3 spans 15 amino acids. The J segment lost 2 bases and the V segment lost 4 bases, leaving 7 bases of the junction unmatched. CDR3 bases: TGTGCCAGCAGCAGGACTAGCAGAAGACAAGAGACCCAGTACTTC. As protein: CASSRTSRRQETQYF.

The chain employs TRBV7-8 and TRBJ2-7; TRBD2 might be the D (6 bases). The CDR3 is 16 amino acids. Germline assignment: CDR1 SGHVS and CDR2 FQNEAQ. V lost 0 bases and J 2 bases, leaving 14 bases between the germline ends. CDR3 in DNA: TGTGCCAGCAGCTTAGCGTTCGGGACTGGGACCTACGAGCAGTACTTC. It specifies CASSLAFGTGTYEQYF.

Points on this clone: Other DNA variants within this sample encode the same CDR3. This chain links TRBV27 with TRBJ1-5, with TRBD1 matching over 7 bases. The CDR3 contains 14 residues. V lost 4 bases, J lost 1 base, and 1 base stayed unmatched. In germline, CDR1 is MNHEY, CDR2 SMNVEV (reference sequence). The CDR3 loop is CASSSQGSNQPQHF. The CDR3 DNA reads TGTGCCAGCAGTTCACAGGGGAGCAATCAGCCCCAGCATTTT.

The CDR3 nucleotides are TGTGCCTGGAGTCCTCGCGGAATGGCTATCGAAGCTTTCTTT. This sequence encodes CAWSPRGMAIEAFF. The rearrangement uses TRBV30 and TRBJ1-1; the D is unclear. V was pared by 2 bases and J by 8 bases, with 18 bases between. There are 14 residues in the CDR3. The germline CDR1 and CDR2 sequences are GTSNPN and SVGIG (reference sequence).

The CDR3 reads CASSLTRRDTEAFF. The CDR3 nucleotides are TGTGCCAGCAGTTTAACCCGGCGGGACACTGAAGCTTTCTTT. The chain joins TRBV28 to TRBJ1-1; no reliable D call. Trimming shortened V by 2 bases and J by 3 bases, and 10 bases separated the two germline ends. This CDR3 region has 14 residues. The germline V gene encodes CDR1 MDHEN and CDR2 SYDVKM.

The V gene is TRBV7-8, the J gene TRBJ2-3; 10 bases are a match to TRBD2. The CDR3 is made up of 14 amino acids. Germline-derived CDR1 and CDR2 are SGHVS and FQNEAQ. The trim removed 11 bases at V and 4 bases at J, leaving 9 bases unmatched. The CDR3 reads CAGSSGGAADTQYF. CDR3 nucleotides: TGTGCCGGAAGCAGCGGGGGGGCAGCAGATACGCAGTATTTT. Together with reference TRBV7-8 and TRBJ2-3, the CDR3 gives the full variable domain: GAGVSQSPRYKVAKRGQDVALRCDPISGHVSLFWYQQALGQGPEFLTYFQNEAQLDKSGLPSDRFFAERPEGSVSTLKIQRTQQEDSAVYLCAGSSGGAADTQYFGPGTRLTVL.

The chain couples TRBV6-5 to TRBJ1-5; 7 bases fit TRBD1. CDR1 is MNHEY and CDR2 is SVGAGI in the germline V gene. J gave up 4 bases and V 4 bases, and 4 bases lay outside the gene matches. This CDR3 contains 14 residues. This chain's CDR3 is CASSLTGPNQPQHF. In DNA form, the CDR3 reads TGTGCCAGCAGTTTGACAGGGCCAAATCAGCCCCAGCATTTT.

This clone was observed a few times. The chain links TRBV6-5 to TRBJ2-2; D might be TRBD1 (5 bases). The V gene's germline CDR1 is MNHEY and CDR2 SVGAGI. The length of the CDR3 is 15 residues. The ends were cut back, 0 bases at V and 3 bases at J, with 8 bases in the middle. As DNA, the CDR3 is TGTGCCAGCAGTTACTCCGGACAATACACCGGGGAGCTGTTTTTT. Its protein is CASSYSGQYTGELFF.

V usage is TRBV6-1 and J usage is TRBJ1-1; D remains ambiguous. The CDR3 runs to 10 residues. CDR1 and CDR2 from the germline V gene are MNHNS and SASEGT. Trimming stripped 7 bases from V and 12 bases from J, with 12 bases between. The CDR3 loop reads CASTAPATFF. CDR3 nucleotides: TGTGCCAGCACCGCCCCTGCGACTTTCTTT.

The chain carries TRBV7-9 and TRBJ1-1; D is ambiguous. The CDR3 covers 13 residues. Germline CDR1 SEHNR, CDR2 FQNEAQ (reference sequence). With 1 base removed from V and 1 base from J, the gap between germline ends came to 4 bases. The CDR3 here is CASSLGRNTEAFF. The CDR3 region has the DNA TGTGCCAGCAGCTTAGGTCGGAACACTGAAGCTTTCTTT.

This clone has a single count. The rearrangement uses TRBV14 and TRBJ2-7; 7 bases are shared with TRBD2. The CDR3 is 14 residues long. The ends lost 5 bases at V and 5 bases at J; junction bases unmatched: 9. CDR1 is SGHDN, CDR2 FVKESK, per germline. The CDR3 loop is CASSGRDYLDEQYF. The CDR3 DNA follows: TGTGCCAGCAGCGGCAGGGACTACCTCGACGAGCAGTACTTC.